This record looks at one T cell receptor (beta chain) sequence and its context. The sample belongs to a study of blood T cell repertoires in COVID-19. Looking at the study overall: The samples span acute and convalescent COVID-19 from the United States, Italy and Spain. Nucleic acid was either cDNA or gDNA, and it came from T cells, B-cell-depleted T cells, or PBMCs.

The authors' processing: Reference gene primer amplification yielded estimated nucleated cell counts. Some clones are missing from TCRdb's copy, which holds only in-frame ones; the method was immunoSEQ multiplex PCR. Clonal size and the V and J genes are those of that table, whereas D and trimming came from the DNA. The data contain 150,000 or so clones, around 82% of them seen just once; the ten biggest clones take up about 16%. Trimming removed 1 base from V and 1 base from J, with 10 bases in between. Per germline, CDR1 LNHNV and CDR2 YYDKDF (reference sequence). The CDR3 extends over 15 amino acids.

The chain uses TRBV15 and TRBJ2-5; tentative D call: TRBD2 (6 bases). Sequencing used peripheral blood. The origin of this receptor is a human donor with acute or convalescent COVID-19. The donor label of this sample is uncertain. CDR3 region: CATSRGGGSQETQYF. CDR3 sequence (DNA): TGTGCCACCAGCAGAGGAGGAGGGTCCCAAGAGACCCAGTACTTC.